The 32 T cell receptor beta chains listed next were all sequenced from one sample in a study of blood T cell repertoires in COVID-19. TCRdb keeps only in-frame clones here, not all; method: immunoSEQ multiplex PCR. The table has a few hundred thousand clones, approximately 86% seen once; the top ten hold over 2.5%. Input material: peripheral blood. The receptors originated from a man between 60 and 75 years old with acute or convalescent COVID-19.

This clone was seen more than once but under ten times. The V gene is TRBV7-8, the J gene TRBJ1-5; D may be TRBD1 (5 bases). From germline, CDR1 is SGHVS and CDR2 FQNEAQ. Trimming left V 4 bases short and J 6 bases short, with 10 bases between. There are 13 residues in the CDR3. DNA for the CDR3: TGTGCCAGCAGCTCTTGGGGCGGTCAGCCCCAGCATTTT. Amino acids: CASSSWGGQPQHF.

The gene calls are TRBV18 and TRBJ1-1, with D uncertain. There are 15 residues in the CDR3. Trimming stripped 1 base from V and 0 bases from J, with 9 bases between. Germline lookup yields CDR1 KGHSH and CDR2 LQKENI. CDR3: CASSPLRRLNTEAFF. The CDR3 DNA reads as TGTGCCAGCTCACCACTTCGGCGGTTGAACACTGAAGCTTTCTTT.

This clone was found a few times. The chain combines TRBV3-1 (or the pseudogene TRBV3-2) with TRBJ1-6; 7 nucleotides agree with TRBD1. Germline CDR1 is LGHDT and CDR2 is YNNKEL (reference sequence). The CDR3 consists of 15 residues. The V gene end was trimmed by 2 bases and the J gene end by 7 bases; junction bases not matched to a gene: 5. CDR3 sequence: CASSQLRTGNSPLHF. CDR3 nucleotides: TGTGCCAGCAGCCAATTAAGGACAGGCAATTCACCCCTCCACTTT.

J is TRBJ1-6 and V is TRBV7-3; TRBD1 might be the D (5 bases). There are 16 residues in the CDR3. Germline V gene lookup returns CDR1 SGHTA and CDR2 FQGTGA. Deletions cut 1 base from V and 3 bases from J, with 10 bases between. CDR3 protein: CASSLSGDVYNSPLHF. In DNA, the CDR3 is TGTGCCAGCAGCTTAAGCGGGGACGTCTATAATTCACCCCTCCACTTT. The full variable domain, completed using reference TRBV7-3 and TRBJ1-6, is GAGVSQTPSNKVTEKGKYVELRCDPISGHTALYWYRQSLGQGPEFLIYFQGTGAADDSGLPNDRFFAVRPEGSVSTLKIQRTERGDSAVYLCASSLSGDVYNSPLHFGNGTRLTVT.

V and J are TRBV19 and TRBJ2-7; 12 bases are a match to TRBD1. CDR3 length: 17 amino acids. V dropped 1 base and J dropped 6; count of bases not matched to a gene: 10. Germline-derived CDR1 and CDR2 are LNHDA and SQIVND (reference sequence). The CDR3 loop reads CASSIVGTGGASAEQYF. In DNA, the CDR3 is TGTGCCAGTAGTATAGTCGGGACAGGGGGCGCGTCGGCCGAGCAGTACTTC.

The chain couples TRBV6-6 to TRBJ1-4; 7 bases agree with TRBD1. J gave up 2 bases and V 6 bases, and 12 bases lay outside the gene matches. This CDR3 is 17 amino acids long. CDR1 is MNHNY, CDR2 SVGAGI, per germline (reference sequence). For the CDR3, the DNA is TGTGCCAGCAGCCGAGACAGGGTACTGCTGACTAATGAAAAACTGTTTTTT. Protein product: CASSRDRVLLTNEKLFF.

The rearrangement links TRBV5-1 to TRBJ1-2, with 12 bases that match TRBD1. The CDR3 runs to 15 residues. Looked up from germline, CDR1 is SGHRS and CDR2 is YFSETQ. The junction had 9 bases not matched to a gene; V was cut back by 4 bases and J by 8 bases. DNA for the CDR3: TGCGCCAGCAGCCCAGGGGACAGGGGGCTGCAGGGCTACACCTTC. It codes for CASSPGDRGLQGYTF.

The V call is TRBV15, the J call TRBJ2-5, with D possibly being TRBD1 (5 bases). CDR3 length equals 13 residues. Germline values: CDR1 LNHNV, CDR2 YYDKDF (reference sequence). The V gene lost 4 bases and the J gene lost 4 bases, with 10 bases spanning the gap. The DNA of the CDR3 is TGTGCCACCAGCACCCTTAGGGGAGAGACCCAGTACTTC. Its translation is CATSTLRGETQYF. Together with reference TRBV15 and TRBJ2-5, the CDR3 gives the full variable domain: DAMVIQNPRYQVTQFGKPVTLSCSQTLNHNVMYWYQQKSSQAPKLLFHYYDKDFNNEADTPDNFQSRRPNTSFCFLDIRSPGLGDTAMYLCATSTLRGETQYFGPGTRLLVL.

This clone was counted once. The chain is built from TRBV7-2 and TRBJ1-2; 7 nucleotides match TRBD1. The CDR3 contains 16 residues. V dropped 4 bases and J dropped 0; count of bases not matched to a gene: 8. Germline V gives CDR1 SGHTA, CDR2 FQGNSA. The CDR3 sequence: CASSYRQGVANYGYTF. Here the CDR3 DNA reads TGTGCCAGCAGCTACCGACAGGGAGTCGCTAACTATGGCTACACCTTC.

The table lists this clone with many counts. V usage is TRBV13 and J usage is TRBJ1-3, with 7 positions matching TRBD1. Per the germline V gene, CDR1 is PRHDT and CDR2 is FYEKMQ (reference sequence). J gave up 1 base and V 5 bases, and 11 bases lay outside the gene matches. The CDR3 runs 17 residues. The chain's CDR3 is CASSPRQGRGSGNTIYF. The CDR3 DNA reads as TGTGCCAGCAGCCCCAGACAGGGCCGGGGGTCTGGAAACACCATATATTTT.

This chain's CDR3 is CASSPGPGTGELFF. CDR3 DNA: TGTGCCAGCAGCCCAGGGCCCGGCACCGGGGAGCTGTTTTTT. The rearrangement uses TRBV7-7 and TRBJ2-2; D might be TRBD1 (5 bases). V was cut by 5 bases and J by 4 bases, with 11 bases left in between. CDR1 and CDR2 (germline): SSHAT, FNYEAQ (reference sequence). There are 14 residues in the CDR3.

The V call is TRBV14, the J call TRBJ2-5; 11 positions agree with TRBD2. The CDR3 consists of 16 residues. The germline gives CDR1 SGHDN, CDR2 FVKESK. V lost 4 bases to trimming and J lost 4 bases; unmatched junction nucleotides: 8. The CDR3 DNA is TGTGCCAGCAGCCCCGGGGGGCTAGCGGGGGGAGAGACCCAGTACTTC. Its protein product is CASSPGGLAGGETQYF.

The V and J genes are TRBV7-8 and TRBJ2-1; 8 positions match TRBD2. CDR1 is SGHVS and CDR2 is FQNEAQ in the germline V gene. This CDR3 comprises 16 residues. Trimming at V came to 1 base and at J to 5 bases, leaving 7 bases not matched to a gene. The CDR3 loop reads CASSLVGTRAHNEQFF. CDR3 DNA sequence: TGTGCCAGCAGCTTAGTAGGGACTAGGGCCCACAATGAGCAGTTCTTC.

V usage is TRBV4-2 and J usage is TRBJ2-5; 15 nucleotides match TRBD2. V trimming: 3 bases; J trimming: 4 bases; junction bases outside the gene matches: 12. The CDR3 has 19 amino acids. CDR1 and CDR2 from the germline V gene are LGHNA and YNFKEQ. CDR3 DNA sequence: TGTGCCAGCAGCCAGGGCGGGACTAGCGGGGGGATGATGGGAGAGACCCAGTACTTC. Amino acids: CASSQGGTSGGMMGETQYF.

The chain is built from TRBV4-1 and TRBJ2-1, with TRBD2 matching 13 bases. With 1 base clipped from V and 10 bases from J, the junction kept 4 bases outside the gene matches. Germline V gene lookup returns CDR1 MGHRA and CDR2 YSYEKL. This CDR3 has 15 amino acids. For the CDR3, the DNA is TGCGCCAGCAGCCAAGTGACTAGCGGGGGGCAAGAGCAGTTCTTC. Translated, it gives CASSQVTSGGQEQFF.

This CDR3 is CASSQADRVSYEQYF. DNA of the CDR3: TGCGCCAGCAGCCAAGCAGACAGGGTATCTTACGAGCAGTACTTC. This sequence joins TRBV4-1 and TRBJ2-7; 7 bases map to TRBD1. The germline CDR1 and CDR2 sequences are MGHRA and YSYEKL. This CDR3 spans 15 amino acids. Unmatched junction bases numbered 7, after V lost 1 base and J lost 4 bases.

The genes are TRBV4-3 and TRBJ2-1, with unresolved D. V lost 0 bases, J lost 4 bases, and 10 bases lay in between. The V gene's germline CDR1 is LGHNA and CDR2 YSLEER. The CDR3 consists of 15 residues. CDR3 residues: CASSQDFGSYNEQFF. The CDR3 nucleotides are TGCGCCAGCAGCCAAGATTTTGGCAGTTACAATGAGCAGTTCTTC.

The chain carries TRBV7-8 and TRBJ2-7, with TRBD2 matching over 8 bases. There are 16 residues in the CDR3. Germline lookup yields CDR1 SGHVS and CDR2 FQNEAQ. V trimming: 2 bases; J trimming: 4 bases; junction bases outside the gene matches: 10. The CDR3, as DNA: TGTGCCAGCAGCTTAAACGCGCCGGGGGGGCGGTACGAGCAGTACTTC. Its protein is CASSLNAPGGRYEQYF.

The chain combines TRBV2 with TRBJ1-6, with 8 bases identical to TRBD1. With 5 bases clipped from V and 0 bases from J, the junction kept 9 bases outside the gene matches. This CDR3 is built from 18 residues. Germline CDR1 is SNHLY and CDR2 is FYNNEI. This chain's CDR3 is CASSHDRGPSSYNSPLHF. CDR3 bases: TGTGCCAGCAGTCACGACAGGGGCCCTAGCTCCTATAATTCACCCCTCCACTTT.

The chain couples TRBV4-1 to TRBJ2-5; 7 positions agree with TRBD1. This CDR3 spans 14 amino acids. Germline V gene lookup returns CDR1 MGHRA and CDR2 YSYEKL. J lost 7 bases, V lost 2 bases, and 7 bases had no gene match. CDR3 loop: CASSQRQGPPTQYF. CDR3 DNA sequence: TGCGCCAGCAGCCAAAGACAGGGCCCCCCGACCCAGTACTTC.

The CDR3 DNA follows: TGTGCCACCAGGGCAGGGGGCCGAATTAGCAATCAGCCCCAGCATTTT. It encodes CATRAGGRISNQPQHF. The chain combines TRBV15 with TRBJ1-5, with TRBD1 identical over 8 bases. CDR3 length equals 16 residues. Unmatched junction bases numbered 7, after V lost 6 bases and J lost 0 bases. Germline V gene sequence: CDR1 LNHNV, CDR2 YYDKDF (reference sequence).

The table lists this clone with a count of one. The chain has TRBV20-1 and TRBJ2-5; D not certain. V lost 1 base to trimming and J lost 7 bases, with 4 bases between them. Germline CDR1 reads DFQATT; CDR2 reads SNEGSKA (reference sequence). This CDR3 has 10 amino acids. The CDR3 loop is CSARAVTQYF. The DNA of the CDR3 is TGCAGTGCTAGAGCGGTGACCCAGTACTTC.

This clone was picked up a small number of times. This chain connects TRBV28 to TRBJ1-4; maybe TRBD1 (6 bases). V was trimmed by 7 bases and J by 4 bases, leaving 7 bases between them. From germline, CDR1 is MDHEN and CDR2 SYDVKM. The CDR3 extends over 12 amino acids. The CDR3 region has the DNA TGTGCCAGCACAGGGGTTAATGAAAAACTGTTTTTT. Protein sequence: CASTGVNEKLFF. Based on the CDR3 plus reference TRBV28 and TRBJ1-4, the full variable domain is DVKVTQSSRYLVKRTGEKVFLECVQDMDHENMFWYRQDPGLGLRLIYFSYDVKMKEKGDIPEGYSVSREKKERFSLILESASTNQTSMYLCASTGVNEKLFFGSGTQLSVL.

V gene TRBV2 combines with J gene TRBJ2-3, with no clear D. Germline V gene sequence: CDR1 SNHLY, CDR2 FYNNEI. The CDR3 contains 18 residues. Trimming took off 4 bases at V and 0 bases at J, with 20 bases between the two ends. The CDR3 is CASSGSPHDSTSTDTQYF. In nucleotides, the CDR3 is TGTGCCAGCAGTGGGTCTCCCCACGACTCTACTAGCACAGATACGCAGTATTTT. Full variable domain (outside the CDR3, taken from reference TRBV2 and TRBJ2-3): EPEVTQTPSHQVTQMGQEVILRCVPISNHLYFYWYRQILGQKVEFLVSFYNNEISEKSEIFDDQFSVERPDGSNFTLKIRSTKLEDSAMYFCASSGSPHDSTSTDTQYFGPGTRLTVL.

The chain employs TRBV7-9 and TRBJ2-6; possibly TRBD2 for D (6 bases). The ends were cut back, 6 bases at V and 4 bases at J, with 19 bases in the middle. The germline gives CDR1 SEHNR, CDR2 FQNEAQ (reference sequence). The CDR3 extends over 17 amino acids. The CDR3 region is CASSSGVLGVGANVLTF. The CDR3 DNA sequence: TGTGCCAGCAGTTCGGGGGTCTTAGGTGTCGGGGCCAACGTCCTGACTTTC.

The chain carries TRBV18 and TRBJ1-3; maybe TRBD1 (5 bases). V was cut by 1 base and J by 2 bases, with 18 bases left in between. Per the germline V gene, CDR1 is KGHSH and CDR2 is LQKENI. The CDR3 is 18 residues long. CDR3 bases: TGTGCCAGCTCACCACTATCGGATACAGGTCTCGCTGGAAACACCATATATTTT. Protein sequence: CASSPLSDTGLAGNTIYF.

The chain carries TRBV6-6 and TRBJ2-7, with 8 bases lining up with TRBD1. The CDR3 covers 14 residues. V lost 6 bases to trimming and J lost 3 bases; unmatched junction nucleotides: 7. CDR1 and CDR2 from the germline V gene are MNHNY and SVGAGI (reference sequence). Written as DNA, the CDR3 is TGTGCCAGCAGCATCGGACAGGGCCGCTACGAGCAGTACTTC. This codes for CASSIGQGRYEQYF.

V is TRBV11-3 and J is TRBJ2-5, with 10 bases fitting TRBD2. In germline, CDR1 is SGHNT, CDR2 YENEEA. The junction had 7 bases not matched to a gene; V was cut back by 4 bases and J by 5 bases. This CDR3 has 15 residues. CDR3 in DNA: TGTGCCAGCAGCTCAAGCGGGGGGGCGGCGGAGACCCAGTACTTC. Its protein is CASSSSGGAAETQYF.

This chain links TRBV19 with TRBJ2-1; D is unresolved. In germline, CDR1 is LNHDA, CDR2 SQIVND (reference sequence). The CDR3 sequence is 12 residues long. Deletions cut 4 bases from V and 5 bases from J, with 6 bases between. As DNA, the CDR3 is TGTGCCAGTAGTACTCAGAACAATGAGCAGTTCTTC. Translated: CASSTQNNEQFF. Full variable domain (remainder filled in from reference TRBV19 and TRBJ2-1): DGGITQSPKYLFRKEGQNVTLSCEQNLNHDAMYWYRQDPGQGLRLIYYSQIVNDFQKGDIAEGYSVSREKKESFPLTVTSAQKNPTAFYLCASSTQNNEQFFGPGTRLTVL.

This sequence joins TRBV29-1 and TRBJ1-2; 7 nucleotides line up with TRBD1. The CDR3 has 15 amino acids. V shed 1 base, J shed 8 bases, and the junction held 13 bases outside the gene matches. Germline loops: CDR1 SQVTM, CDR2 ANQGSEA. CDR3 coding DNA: TGCAGCGTTGAAGCGCGGGACAGTCTTAGGAGGGGCTACACCTTC. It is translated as CSVEARDSLRRGYTF.

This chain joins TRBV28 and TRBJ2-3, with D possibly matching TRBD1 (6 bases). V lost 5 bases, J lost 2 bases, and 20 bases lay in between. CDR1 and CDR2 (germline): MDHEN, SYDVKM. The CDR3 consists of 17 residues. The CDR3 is CASSGEIGTHFTDTQYF. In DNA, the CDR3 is TGTGCCAGCAGTGGAGAGATAGGGACACACTTCACAGATACGCAGTATTTT.

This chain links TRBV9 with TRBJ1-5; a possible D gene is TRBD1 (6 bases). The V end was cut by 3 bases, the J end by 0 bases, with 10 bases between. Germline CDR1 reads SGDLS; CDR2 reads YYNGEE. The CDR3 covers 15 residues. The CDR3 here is CASSAGQNSNQPQHF. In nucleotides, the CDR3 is TGTGCCAGCAGCGCAGGACAGAATAGCAATCAGCCCCAGCATTTT.